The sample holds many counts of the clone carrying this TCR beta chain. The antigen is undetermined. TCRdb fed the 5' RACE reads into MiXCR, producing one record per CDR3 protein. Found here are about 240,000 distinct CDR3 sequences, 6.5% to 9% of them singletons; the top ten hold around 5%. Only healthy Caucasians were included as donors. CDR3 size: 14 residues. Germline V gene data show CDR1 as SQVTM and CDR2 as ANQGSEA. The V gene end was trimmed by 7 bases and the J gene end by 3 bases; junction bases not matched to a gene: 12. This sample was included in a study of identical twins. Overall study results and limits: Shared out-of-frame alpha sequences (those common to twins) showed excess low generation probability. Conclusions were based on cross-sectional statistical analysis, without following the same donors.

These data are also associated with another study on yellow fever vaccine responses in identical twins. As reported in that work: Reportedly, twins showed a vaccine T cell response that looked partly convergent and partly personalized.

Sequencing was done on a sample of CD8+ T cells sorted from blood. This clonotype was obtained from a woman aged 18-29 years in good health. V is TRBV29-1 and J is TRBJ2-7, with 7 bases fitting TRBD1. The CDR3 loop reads CSGLRDSGYYEQYV. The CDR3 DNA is TGCAGCGGTTTACGGGACAGCGGCTACTACGAGCAGTACGTC.